The clone carrying this T cell receptor (beta chain) was observed a handful of times. Antigen specificity is unknown. Trimming removed 3 bases at V and 4 bases at J, with 10 bases between. This CDR3 contains 14 residues. Per the germline V gene, CDR1 is MNHNS and CDR2 is SASEGT. Those who donated were healthy bone marrow donors. PCR was performed using 60 Vbeta and 13 Jbeta primers. Using immunoSEQ multiplex PCR, the repertoire was profiled, and TCRdb retains in-frame clones only, with some absent. Among roughly 100,000 clones listed, about two thirds were seen once. The data stem from a study of cytomegalovirus exposure and HLA in healthy donors. Study results and caveats: For most TCR sequences rarity was the rule, although some public TCRs occurred in many donors. Reports credit the classifier with highly specific, highly sensitive diagnosis of cytomegalovirus status.

The chain combines TRBV6-1 with TRBJ1-5; D is perhaps TRBD1 (6 bases). The clonotype was recovered from a boy younger than 18 in good health and CMV-seronegative. The sequenced material came from PBMCs. CDR3 in DNA: TGTGCCAGCAGTGAGACAGGTGGTAATCAGCCCCAGCATTTT. The encoded protein is CASSETGGNQPQHF.